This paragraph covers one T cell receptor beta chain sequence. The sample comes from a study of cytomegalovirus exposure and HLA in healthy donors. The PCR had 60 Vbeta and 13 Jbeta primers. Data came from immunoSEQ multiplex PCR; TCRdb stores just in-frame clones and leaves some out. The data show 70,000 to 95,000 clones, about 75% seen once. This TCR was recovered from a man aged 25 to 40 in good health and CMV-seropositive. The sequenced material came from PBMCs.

The chain's CDR3 is CASSRGWMNTEAFF. CDR3 DNA: TGTGCCAGCTCGCGGGGGTGGATGAACACTGAAGCTTTCTTT. The chain employs TRBV6-1 and TRBJ1-1; D is possibly TRBD1 (5 bases). Trimming left V 8 bases short and J 0 bases short, with 13 bases between. The CDR3 covers 14 residues. Germline-derived CDR1 and CDR2 are MNHNS and SASEGT.